A single T cell receptor (beta chain) is shown here with its context. What it binds is unknown. The sample originates from a study of T cell responses to AZD1222 COVID-19 vaccine. As for the study in general: Second doses that came at about 4 or about 12 weeks were put together. Findings of the study overall: Spike-specific TCR breadth and depth rose after two AZD1222 doses. Reportedly, nearly half the spike-specific TCRs target unmutated variant regions.

Here immunoSEQ multiplex PCR was the method, and the copy in TCRdb shows in-frame clones only, minus some. The table has approximately 180,000 clones, 87% seen once; the top ten hold about 3%. Germline V lookup: CDR1 KGHSH, CDR2 LQKENI. The CDR3 has 16 residues. The germline V and J ends were trimmed by 3 bases and 0 bases, with 12 bases remaining between them. This receptor was obtained from an adult in good health. Sequenced material: peripheral blood, taken on day 0 of AZD1222 vaccination. This chain connects TRBV18 to TRBJ1-5, with unresolved D. CDR3 loop: CASSPLAGDSNQPQHF. CDR3 in DNA: TGTGCCAGCTCACCGCTAGCCGGTGATAGCAATCAGCCCCAGCATTTT. The variable domain in full, with the rest retrieved from reference TRBV18 and TRBJ1-5, is NAGVMQNPRHLVRRRGQEARLRCSPMKGHSHVYWYRQLPEEGLKFMVYLQKENIIDESGMPKERFSAEFPKEGPSILRIQQVVRGDSAAYFCASSPLAGDSNQPQHFGDGTRLSIL.